This T cell receptor (beta chain) is drawn from a study of blood T cells in healthy people across ages. Study results and limitations: With unsorted PBMCs, a conclusive comparison of naive versus antigen-experienced cells was not possible. TCR beta diversity, measured per million T cells, fell in a roughly linear way with age.

This clonotype showed up many times. Its specificity is unknown. A second about 6 to 11 cycle PCR used barcoded and J-beta primers. TCRdb ran MiXCR on the 5' RACE reads and lists one entry per CDR3 protein. The table shows 1.5 million to 2 million distinct CDR3 sequences, with 28% occurring only once. Donation came from healthy Caucasian individuals in Russia who were aged about 6 to 95. The CDR3 covers 12 residues. Trimming removed 4 bases at V and 5 bases at J, with 9 bases between. Looked up from germline, CDR1 is SGHDT and CDR2 is YYEEEE. The V call is TRBV5-6, the J call TRBJ2-5; D not certain. The material sequenced was blood. The TCR comes from a woman between 25 and 40 years old in good health. The CDR3 DNA follows: TGTGCCAGCAGCAACGCCATGGAGACCCAGTACTTC. Its translation: CASSNAMETQYF. Drawing the rest from reference TRBV5-6 and TRBJ2-5, the complete variable domain is DAGVTQSPTHLIKTRGQQVTLRCSPKSGHDTVSWYQQALGQGPQFIFQYYEEEERQRGNFPDRFSGHQFPNYSSELNVNALLLGDSALYLCASSNAMETQYFGPGTRLLVL.